The clone carrying this T cell receptor (beta chain) was counted many times. The antigen is undetermined. A quantitative 5'-RACE method, one with molecular barcodes, was used to make TCR beta libraries. TCRdb used MiXCR to reprocess the 5' RACE reads, holding one entry per CDR3 protein. This sample has about 800,000 distinct CDR3 sequences; roughly 10% occur once, and the top ten carry 0.51%. The data belong to a study of CD8 T cells in ankylosing spondylitis. Findings and caveats of the study: For ankylosing spondylitis blood, a TCR beta motif of under 10 highly homologous variants appeared characteristic. Within peripheral blood, clones linked to disease were CD8+ and relatively rare. Disease-linked clones were reportedly significantly enriched in matched ankylosing spondylitis synovial fluid.

The V and J ends lost 6 bases and 3 bases, in that order; junction bases with no gene match: 7. The CDR3 totals 15 residues. The source is a male donor with ankylosing spondylitis. This chain connects TRBV12-3 or TRBV12-4 to TRBJ2-7; TRBD2 agrees at 11 bases. Sequencing input: blood, either unsorted or a sorted T cell fraction (not recorded which). The CDR3 DNA is TGTGCCAGCAGCCCTGGGACTAGCGGCCTCTACGAGCAGTACTTC. It encodes CASSPGTSGLYEQYF.